This entry describes one T cell receptor (beta chain). Seattle patients were enrolled while actively infected and followed longitudinally. This sample was included in a study of blood T cell repertoires in COVID-19. Study as a whole: T cells, B-cell-depleted T cells, or PBMCs provided the cDNA or gDNA that served as material.

Only in-frame clones appear in the TCRdb table, and some are missing; sequencing was by immunoSEQ multiplex PCR. The sample contains some 290,000 clones, 75% to 90% of which appear only once. The sample consisted of peripheral blood. The sequence was obtained from a woman aged 25 to 39 with COVID-19, enrolled during active disease.

CDR3 amino acids: CASSLLLAGETYNEQFF. CDR3 in DNA: TGTGCCAGCAGCCTACTCCTAGCGGGGGAAACCTACAATGAGCAGTTCTTC. The rearrangement joins TRBV11-2 to TRBJ2-1; TRBD2 agrees at 10 bases. CDR3 size: 17 residues. V lost 5 bases to trimming and J lost 2 bases; unmatched junction nucleotides: 9. Germline CDR1 is SGHAT and CDR2 is FQNNGV.